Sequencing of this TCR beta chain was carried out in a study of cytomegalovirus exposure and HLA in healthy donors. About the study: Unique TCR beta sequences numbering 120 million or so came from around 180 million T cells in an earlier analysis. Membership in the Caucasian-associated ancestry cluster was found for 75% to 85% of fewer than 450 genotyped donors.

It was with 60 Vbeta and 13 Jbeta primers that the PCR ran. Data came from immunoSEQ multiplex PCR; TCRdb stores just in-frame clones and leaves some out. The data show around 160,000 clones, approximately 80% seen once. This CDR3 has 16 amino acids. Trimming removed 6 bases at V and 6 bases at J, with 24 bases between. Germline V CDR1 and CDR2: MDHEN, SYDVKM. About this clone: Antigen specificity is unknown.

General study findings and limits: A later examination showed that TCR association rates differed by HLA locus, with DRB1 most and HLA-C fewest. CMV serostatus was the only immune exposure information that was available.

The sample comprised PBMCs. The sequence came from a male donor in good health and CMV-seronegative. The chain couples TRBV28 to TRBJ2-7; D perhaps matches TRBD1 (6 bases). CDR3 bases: TGTGCCAGCAGCCACCCCCAGGGCACAGGGTCTGGCGAGCAGTACTTC. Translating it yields CASSHPQGTGSGEQYF.